Listed below are T cell receptor beta chains from one sample, sequenced in a study of blood T cell repertoires in COVID-19. Here immunoSEQ multiplex PCR was the method, and the copy in TCRdb shows in-frame clones only, minus some. This sample has tens of thousands of clones, with about 80% found just once. Sequences were obtained from peripheral blood. Source of these receptors: a man in his 60s with acute or convalescent COVID-19. Both conserved end residues are part of each CDR3. Each record gives: D gene, clone size, J gene, V gene, CDR3 DNA, CDR3 protein. The D gene is left open where the match is weak. Part of the rows lack a size; the others show once, few, many or a class for expanded clones.

NA	NA	TRBJ1-6	TRBV3-1/TRBV3-2	TGTGCCAGCAGCCAAGTCAGGGCGGATAATTCACCCCTCCACTTT	CASSQVRADNSPLHF
TRBD2	NA	TRBJ2-5	TRBV6-2/TRBV6-3	TGTGCCAGCAGTGGACGCGGCGGGGGGGCCGTTGAGACCCAGTACTTC	CASSGRGGGAVETQYF
NA	NA	TRBJ1-6	TRBV7-2	TGTGCCAGCAGTCGACAGGTTAGCTCCTATAATTCACCCCTCCACTTT	CASSRQVSSYNSPLHF
NA	few	TRBJ1-5	TRBV2	TGTGCCAGCAGTGAAGGGAGATATCAGCCCCAGCATTTT	CASSEGRYQPQHF
NA	NA	TRBJ1-3	TRBV2	TGTGCCAGCAGTTTAGAAGGAAACACCATATATTTT	CASSLEGNTIYF
NA	NA	TRBJ2-7	TRBV3-1/TRBV3-2	TGTGCCAGCAGCCAAGGGACAGCTTCCTACGAGCAGTACTTC	CASSQGTASYEQYF
NA	NA	TRBJ2-7	TRBV6-1	TGTGCCAGCAGTGAATCGCCCAGTTCCTACGAGCAGTACTTC	CASSESPSSYEQYF
NA	NA	TRBJ2-2	TRBV7-9	TGTGCCAGCATCGAAGAGGGGGAGCTGTTTTTT	CASIEEGELFF
TRBD2	once	TRBJ2-3	TRBV30	TGTGCCTGGACCTCCGGGACTAGGAGCGATACGCAGTATTTT	CAWTSGTRSDTQYF
NA	NA	TRBJ2-7	TRBV4-3	TGCGCCAGCAGCCAAGATAGGGGGAGAGGAGAGCAGTACTTC	CASSQDRGRGEQYF
TRBD1	NA	TRBJ1-6	TRBV19	TGTGCCAGTAGTGACAGGGGGCTTCGGTCACCCCTCCACTTT	CASSDRGLRSPLHF
TRBD1	once	TRBJ1-1	TRBV14	TGTGCCAGCAGCCAAGTCACAGGGGCTGCTTTCTTT	CASSQVTGAAFF
TRBD1	medium-sized	TRBJ1-4	TRBV5-1	TGCGCCAGCAGCTTGGCCGGGACAGTTAATGAAAAACTGTTTTTT	CASSLAGTVNEKLFF
TRBD2	NA	TRBJ2-5	TRBV3-1/TRBV3-2	TGTGCCAGCAGCTTCCCCCCGGGACTAGCGGGGGGTAGGCAAGAGACCCAGTACTTC	CASSFPPGLAGGRQETQYF
NA	NA	TRBJ2-1	TRBV30	TGTGCCCTTTGCAGGGATAATTACAATGAGCAGTTCTTC	CALCRDNYNEQFF
NA	once	TRBJ1-2	TRBV10-1	TGCGCCAGCAGTGAGACGGCTAACTATGGCTACACCTTC	CASSETANYGYTF
TRBD2	NA	TRBJ2-5	TRBV5-4	TGTGCCAGCAGAAGGGCGGGGGGGCAAGAGACCCAGTACTTC	CASRRAGGQETQYF
NA	NA	TRBJ1-1	TRBV30	TGTGCCTGGAGTACGTACCCACAGGGTGGGGGATCTGAAGCTTTCTTT	CAWSTYPQGGGSEAFF
NA	NA	TRBJ2-1	TRBV7-2	TGTGCCAGCAGCTTTGCGGGACCCAACAATGAGCAGTTCTTC	CASSFAGPNNEQFF
NA	NA	TRBJ1-4	TRBV11-2	TGTGCCAGCAGCTTAACGACAGATGAAAAACTGTTTTTT	CASSLTTDEKLFF
TRBD1	NA	TRBJ1-1	TRBV6-5	TGTGCCAGCAGTTACGGGACAGGAATCAACACTGAAGCTTTCTTT	CASSYGTGINTEAFF
NA	NA	TRBJ2-3	TRBV5-1	TGCGCCAGCAGCACGTCGGACTACTCTAAGGTCACAGATACGCAGTATTTT	CASSTSDYSKVTDTQYF
TRBD1	NA	TRBJ1-4	TRBV28	TGTGCCAGCAGTTTACCCTCAGGGGGGATTAATGAAAAACTGTTTTTT	CASSLPSGGINEKLFF
TRBD2	NA	TRBJ2-2	TRBV19	TGTGCCAGTAGTATCCGAATAATAGCGGGGGCCAACACCGGGGAGCTGTTTTTT	CASSIRIIAGANTGELFF
TRBD2	once	TRBJ2-1	TRBV11-2	TGTGCCAGCAGCCCAATGGGACTAGCGGGTAATGAGCAGTTCTTC	CASSPMGLAGNEQFF
NA	NA	TRBJ2-7	TRBV4-1	TGCGCCAGCAGCCAAGCTTCGACGGAGTCCTACGAGCAGTACTTC	CASSQASTESYEQYF
TRBD2	once	TRBJ2-7	TRBV4-3	TGCGCCAGCAGCCAAGAGCTCGGCAGGGAGGGGTACGAGCAGTACTTC	CASSQELGREGYEQYF
NA	NA	TRBJ2-2	TRBV28	TGTGCCAGCAGTTACAGAATTACGAACACCGGGGAGCTGTTTTTT	CASSYRITNTGELFF
NA	medium-sized	TRBJ1-2	TRBV9	TGTGCCAGCAGCGCGGACAGCGAGTACTATGGCTACACCTTC	CASSADSEYYGYTF
NA	once	TRBJ2-5	TRBV7-6	TGTGCCAGCAGCTTAGGGTCCTTCGGGTGGCAGGGAGAGACCCAGTACTTC	CASSLGSFGWQGETQYF
NA	NA	TRBJ1-2	TRBV7-3	TGTGCCAGCAGCCCACGGGGGGGGCAGGAAAGTGGCTACACCTTC	CASSPRGGQESGYTF
TRBD2	NA	TRBJ2-5	TRBV7-7	TGTGCTAGCAGCTTAGCTAGCGGGGAGACCCAGTACTTC	CASSLASGETQYF
NA	NA	TRBJ1-2	TRBV20-1	TGCAGTGCTAGTTCCCGGTCGAGCTATGGCTACACCTTC	CSASSRSSYGYTF
NA	NA	TRBJ2-1	TRBV24-1	TGTGCCACCAGTGATTCCTACAGGAGCTCCTACAATGAGCAGTTCTTC	CATSDSYRSSYNEQFF
TRBD1	NA	TRBJ1-1	TRBV19	TGTGCCAGTAGTTCCATTGGACCGGGACAGGGGAACACTGAAGCTTTCTTT	CASSSIGPGQGNTEAFF
NA	NA	TRBJ1-2	TRBV10-3	TGTGCCATCAGTGAGTCTTTGGAGAACTATGGCTACACCTTC	CAISESLENYGYTF
TRBD1	NA	TRBJ1-5	TRBV4-1	TGCGCCAGCAGCCAAGTGGGGCAGGGGGTTTTTCAGCCCCAGCATTTT	CASSQVGQGVFQPQHF
NA	once	TRBJ2-1	TRBV2	TGTGCCAGCAGGGCAGGTCGGAACAATGAGCAGTTCTTC	CASRAGRNNEQFF
NA	NA	TRBJ2-1	TRBV10-3	TGTGCCATCAGTGAGGCCCGACTCGTCGTGGGCAATGAGCAGTTCTTC	CAISEARLVVGNEQFF
NA	NA	TRBJ1-2	TRBV24-1	TGTGCCACCCAGGATGACTATGGCTACACCTTC	CATQDDYGYTF
TRBD1	NA	TRBJ1-1	TRBV10-2	TGCGCCAGCAGTGAGTCATGGGAGGACAGGGACGACACTGAAGCTTTCTTT	CASSESWEDRDDTEAFF
NA	NA	TRBJ1-2	TRBV5-1	TGCGCCCGCAGCTTGGAGGGGTTGGGGGGCTACACCTTC	CARSLEGLGGYTF
NA	NA	TRBJ1-2	TRBV28	TGTGCCAGCAGCAGGTCTGGCCTAAACTATGGCTACACCTTC	CASSRSGLNYGYTF
NA	NA	TRBJ2-3	TRBV6-5	TGTGCCAGCAGTTTACAGAGCACAGATACGCAGTATTTT	CASSLQSTDTQYF
NA	NA	TRBJ1-1	TRBV6-5	TGTGCCAGCACTACAGGCATGAACACTGAAGCTTTCTTT	CASTTGMNTEAFF
NA	NA	TRBJ2-4	TRBV19	TGTGCCAGTAGTATTCGAGTCGCCAAAAACATTCAGTACTTC	CASSIRVAKNIQYF